This note documents a single TCR beta chain sequence. Its matching antigen is unknown. The PCR used 60 Vbeta and 13 Jbeta primers. Using immunoSEQ multiplex PCR, the repertoire was profiled, and TCRdb retains in-frame clones only, with some absent. The sample contains over 100,000 clones, approximately 80% of which appear only once. The data originate from a study of cytomegalovirus exposure and HLA in healthy donors. The study's findings and limits: The authors enumerated roughly 160 TCR beta chains as linked to cytomegalovirus.

This CDR3 region has 14 residues. V shed 4 bases, J shed 5 bases, and the junction held 4 bases outside the gene matches. In germline, CDR1 is SGHRS, CDR2 YFSETQ. The chain uses TRBV5-1 and TRBJ2-2; 8 bases line up with TRBD2. The source is a woman younger than 35 in good health and CMV-seropositive. Material: PBMCs. CDR3 nucleotide sequence: TGCGCCAGCAGCCCGGGCGGGGGGACCGGGGAGCTGTTTTTT. Its translation is CASSPGGGTGELFF. Supplemented by reference TRBV5-1 and TRBJ2-2, the full variable domain reads KAGVTQTPRYLIKTRGQQVTLSCSPISGHRSVSWYQQTPGQGLQFLFEYFSETQRNKGNFPGRFSGRQFSNSRSEMNVSTLELGDSALYLCASSPGGGTGELFFGEGSRLTVL.